The present entry profiles one TCR beta chain with its context. TCRdb re-called the RT-PCR reads with MiXCR, one entry per CDR3 protein. In the table there are some 160,000 distinct CDR3 sequences, 24% of which are singletons. The sample comes from a study of patients and donors after allogeneic stem cell transplantation. This CDR3 has 13 residues. Trimming cost V 5 bases and J 8 bases, with 13 bases left between them. Germline V gene sequence: CDR1 MNHNY, CDR2 SVGAGI (reference sequence). V usage is TRBV6-6 and J usage is TRBJ1-5; D not resolved. Sequencing used blood, either unsorted or a sorted T cell fraction (not recorded which). This TCR was recovered from a human donor who was either an allogeneic HSCT recipient or a stem cell or donor lymphocyte infusion donor (not recorded which). It is not recorded whose cells these are; they may come from a transplant donor. The CDR3 sequence is CASSLYRIEPQHF. The CDR3 coding sequence is TGTGCCAGCAGTCTATACCGGATCGAGCCCCAGCATTTT.